This entry features one TCR beta chain sequence. Antigen: not known. The authors divided CD4+ cells into CD45RA+ naive and CD45RA-negative memory subsets. The data derive from a study of shared clonotypes between healthy human individuals. Findings and limits, study-wide: The rarefaction results pointed to incomplete sorted-subset sequencing despite large depth.

The CDR3 contains 16 residues. V was shortened by 1 base and J by 5 bases, with 18 bases between the two germline ends. The V gene's germline CDR1 is SGHAT and CDR2 FQNNGV. Each cell subset's genomic DNA was divided evenly among several immunoSEQ plates. Generated by immunoSEQ multiplex PCR, the TCRdb table keeps only in-frame clones and is missing some. Of approximately 2.1 million clones detected, over 85% appear once; the ten largest clones hold 0.3% to 0.4%. This TCR came from a man younger than 35 in good health. Some clones in this sample may be carry-over from other donors' samples. Sequencing input: naive CD4+ T cells from PBMCs. Noted subset: CD45RA+ positively selected. This chain links TRBV11-2 with TRBJ2-7; D may match TRBD1 or TRBD2 (5 bases each). The CDR3 bases are TGTGCCAGCAGCTTAGGTGGGACCGCAGCGCCACACGAGCAGTACTTC. This encodes CASSLGGTAAPHEQYF.